The next 10 T cell receptor beta chains were all read from a single sample in a study of blood T cell repertoires in COVID-19. Assay used: immunoSEQ multiplex PCR; TCRdb lists only in-frame clones, some missing. In the table there are about 220,000 clones, more than 80% of which are singletons. The sample was PBMCs or T cells enriched from blood (not recorded which). The receptors originated from a woman younger than 35 in a cohort exposed to, infected with or recovered from COVID-19 (not recorded which).

This chain connects TRBV3-1 (or the pseudogene TRBV3-2) to TRBJ2-7; the match to TRBD2 covers 7 bases. This CDR3 has 13 residues. Germline V CDR1 and CDR2: LGHDT, YNNKEL (reference sequence). V lost 4 bases to trimming and J lost 3 bases; unmatched junction nucleotides: 3. The DNA for the CDR3 is TGTGCCAGCAGCCCCAGCGGGGTCTACGAGCAGTACTTC. Translated, it gives CASSPSGVYEQYF.

V gene TRBV13 combines with J gene TRBJ1-6; no definite D call. The CDR3 is made up of 14 amino acids. CDR1 PRHDT and CDR2 FYEKMQ come from the germline V gene (reference sequence). V lost 0 bases and J lost 9, with 9 bases in between. DNA of the CDR3: TGTGCCAGCAGCTTAGGGCGGCTCGGTTCACCCCTCCACTTT. Encoded protein: CASSLGRLGSPLHF.

V gene TRBV14 combines with J gene TRBJ1-4; possibly TRBD1 for D (6 bases). Germline V gene data show CDR1 as SGHDN and CDR2 as FVKESK. The CDR3 is 15 residues long. The V and J ends lost 4 bases and 8 bases respectively, with 17 bases between them. The CDR3 nucleotides are TGTGCCAGCAGCCTTCCAGGGGCCGGGTACGAAAAACTGTTTTTT. Protein product: CASSLPGAGYEKLFF. The full variable domain, with the rest looked up from reference TRBV14 and TRBJ1-4, is EAGVTQFPSHSVIEKGQTVTLRCDPISGHDNLYWYRRVMGKEIKFLLHFVKESKQDESGMPNNRFLAERTGGTYSTLKVQPAELEDSGVYFCASSLPGAGYEKLFFGSGTQLSVL.

The J gene is TRBJ1-1, the V gene TRBV6-5; D is undetermined. The CDR3 is 13 amino acids. Per the germline V gene, CDR1 is MNHEY and CDR2 is SVGAGI. Trimming shortened V by 8 bases and J by 3 bases, and 13 bases separated the two germline ends. This CDR3 is CASVWVGDTEAFF. CDR3 nucleotide sequence: TGTGCCAGCGTATGGGTCGGGGACACTGAAGCTTTCTTT.

This rearrangement joins TRBV10-3 to TRBJ2-7; 10 bases match TRBD1. V was pared by 1 base and J by 7 bases, with 7 bases of the junction left unmatched. The CDR3 loop spans 15 amino acids. Germline assignment: CDR1 ENHRY and CDR2 SYGVKD. This CDR3 is CAISELRQGAKEQYF. The CDR3 DNA follows: TGTGCCATCAGTGAGTTACGACAGGGGGCTAAAGAGCAGTACTTC.

This chain links TRBV7-3 with TRBJ2-2, with D maybe TRBD1 (6 bases). Germline V gives CDR1 SGHTA, CDR2 FQGTGA. The CDR3 runs to 14 residues. Deletions cut 5 bases from V and 4 bases from J, with 11 bases between. CDR3 sequence reads: CASSPNRATGELFF. In nucleotides, the CDR3 is TGTGCCAGCAGCCCGAACAGGGCCACCGGGGAGCTGTTTTTT.

In regard to this clone: A junction boundary mismatches the germline segment, possibly from a read error. The V gene is TRBV10-3, the J gene TRBJ1-1; a possible D gene is TRBD1 (5 bases). Germline V lookup: CDR1 ENHRY, CDR2 SYGVKD. The CDR3 runs 13 residues. The CDR3 sequence is CATTGGGNTEAFF. CDR3 coding DNA: TGCGCCACGACGGGGGGGGGAAACACTGAAGCTTTCTTT.

The J gene is TRBJ1-6, the V gene TRBV28; TRBD1 aligns across 7 bases. The length of the CDR3 is 14 residues. Germline CDR1 reads MDHEN; CDR2 reads SYDVKM. V lost 8 bases, J lost 6 bases, and 7 bases stayed unmatched. The CDR3 spells CASLSGQFNSPLHF. The CDR3, as DNA: TGTGCCAGCCTTTCGGGACAGTTTAATTCACCCCTCCACTTT.

This clone was seen only a few times. The CDR3 DNA follows: TGTGCCAGCACTTTGACAGGGAACACTGAAGCTTTCTTT. It translates to CASTLTGNTEAFF. The chain has TRBV7-9 and TRBJ1-1; D may be TRBD1 (6 bases). CDR1 SEHNR and CDR2 FQNEAQ come from the germline V gene (reference sequence). Trimming removed 7 bases at V and 1 base at J, with 10 bases between. The CDR3 consists of 13 residues.

This sequence joins TRBV20-1 and TRBJ1-1; D is possibly TRBD1 (5 bases). Germline V gene lookup returns CDR1 DFQATT and CDR2 SNEGSKA (reference sequence). V dropped 6 bases and J dropped 6 bases, with 11 bases sitting between them. The length of the CDR3 is 11 residues. Written as DNA, the CDR3 is TGCAGTGCGCCCACAGGCGCTGAAGCTTTCTTT. Translation: CSAPTGAEAFF.